These 14 T cell receptor beta chains originate from one sample sequenced in a study of Ad26.COV2.S vaccination and SARS-CoV-2 variants. Measured with immunoSEQ multiplex PCR; TCRdb has only the in-frame clones, and not every one. The sample includes about 350,000 clones, around 86% of them seen just once. Described treatment: 15 to 20 received Ad26.COV2.S at low or high dose, single or two shots; about five received placebo; per-sample allocation not given. Sampling took place 63 days after the first vaccine or placebo injection. Sequencing was performed on peripheral blood, taken in a trial of Ad26.COV2.S vaccine versus placebo. Receptors were obtained from a person between 18 and 59 years old who received the Ad26.COV2.S COVID-19 vaccine or a placebo.

The chain has TRBV19 and TRBJ1-6; D remains unclear. The V and J ends lost 5 bases and 0 bases respectively, with 17 bases between them. Looked up from germline, CDR1 is LNHDA and CDR2 is SQIVND (reference sequence). This CDR3 has 18 residues. This chain's CDR3 is CASSPREGTTSYNSPLHF. The CDR3, as DNA: TGTGCCAGTAGTCCCCGCGAGGGAACCACCTCCTATAATTCACCCCTCCACTTT.

The rearrangement joins TRBV5-1 to TRBJ1-5, with 7 bases lining up with TRBD1. The ends lost 0 bases at V and 2 bases at J; junction bases unmatched: 2. In germline, CDR1 is SGHRS, CDR2 YFSETQ. The CDR3 has 15 amino acids. CDR3 protein: CASSLGDSRNQPQHF. The CDR3 DNA reads as TGCGCCAGCAGCTTGGGGGACAGCCGCAATCAGCCCCAGCATTTT.

V and J are TRBV5-5 and TRBJ2-7, with D perhaps matching TRBD2 (5 bases). The germline V and J ends were trimmed by 4 bases and 4 bases, with 9 bases remaining between them. There are 12 residues in the CDR3. Germline V gene lookup returns CDR1 SGHKS and CDR2 YYEKEE (reference sequence). The CDR3 sequence: CASSLEVYEQYF. The CDR3 DNA sequence: TGTGCCAGCAGCCTGGAGGTATACGAGCAGTACTTC.

The genes are TRBV10-3 and TRBJ2-3; D is ambiguous. The CDR3 contains 12 residues. The V gene lost 11 bases and the J gene lost 0 bases, with 9 bases spanning the gap. CDR1 is ENHRY, CDR2 SYGVKD, per germline. This CDR3 reads CAARESTDTQYF. CDR3 nucleotides: TGTGCCGCCAGAGAGAGCACAGATACGCAGTATTTT.

This chain connects TRBV6-1 to TRBJ2-1; TRBD1 matches 7 bases. There are 16 residues in the CDR3. V shed 2 bases, J shed 3 bases, and the junction held 7 bases outside the gene matches. From germline, CDR1 is MNHNS and CDR2 SASEGT. In DNA, the CDR3 is TGTGCCAGCAGTGAACCTTCCCGGGACAGCTACAATGAGCAGTTCTTC. Residues: CASSEPSRDSYNEQFF.

A few counts support this clone. This rearrangement joins TRBV9 to TRBJ1-2; D is undetermined. The V end lost 0 bases, the J end lost 8 bases, and 11 bases lay between the germline ends. The CDR3 has 13 amino acids. The V gene's germline CDR1 is SGDLS and CDR2 YYNGEE. This chain's CDR3 is CASSVAGESGYTF. The CDR3 bases are TGTGCCAGCAGCGTAGCTGGGGAGAGCGGCTACACCTTC.

The chain links TRBV18 to TRBJ2-2, with TRBD1 matching over 7 bases. The CDR3 is 16 residues long. Germline CDR1 is KGHSH and CDR2 is LQKENI. V lost 3 bases to trimming and J lost 5 bases; unmatched junction nucleotides: 9. The CDR3, as DNA: TGTGCCAGCTCACCCAACGGCAGGGGGAGTACCGGGGAGCTGTTTTTT. This sequence encodes CASSPNGRGSTGELFF.

V gene TRBV6-5 combines with J gene TRBJ2-7; no clear D gene. V dropped 2 bases and J dropped 3 bases, with 8 bases sitting between them. The CDR3 is 13 residues long. Germline V lookup: CDR1 MNHEY, CDR2 SVGAGI. CDR3 residues: CASSYDRIYEQYF. DNA for the CDR3: TGTGCCAGCAGTTACGATAGGATCTACGAGCAGTACTTC.

The chain has TRBV9 and TRBJ1-3, with a weak D call TRBD1 (5 bases). The CDR3 runs to 16 residues. The ends were cut back, 4 bases at V and 0 bases at J, with 14 bases in the middle. Germline-derived CDR1 and CDR2 are SGDLS and YYNGEE. DNA of the CDR3: TGTGCCAGCAGCTTCGGGGACGCCAGCTCTGGAAACACCATATATTTT. As protein: CASSFGDASSGNTIYF.

The V and J genes are TRBV9 and TRBJ1-1; D not resolved. The CDR3 totals 14 residues. Germline V gene sequence: CDR1 SGDLS, CDR2 YYNGEE. With 0 bases removed from V and 2 bases from J, the gap between germline ends came to 8 bases. The DNA for the CDR3 is TGTGCCAGCAGCGTAGCGCCGTCCAACACTGAAGCTTTCTTT. Protein: CASSVAPSNTEAFF.

CDR3 residues: CASSLVVGQGHGYTF. CDR3 sequence (DNA): TGTGCCAGCAGCTTAGTCGTGGGGCAGGGCCATGGCTACACCTTC. The chain is built from TRBV7-9 and TRBJ1-2, with TRBD1 as a possible D gene (5 bases). V was pared by 1 base and J by 6 bases, with 15 bases between. This CDR3 has 15 amino acids. Germline CDR1 is SEHNR and CDR2 is FQNEAQ (reference sequence).

The genes are TRBV7-9 and TRBJ1-4; no clear D. There are 13 residues in the CDR3. The germline V and J ends were trimmed by 1 base and 4 bases, with 4 bases remaining between them. Looked up from germline, CDR1 is SEHNR and CDR2 is FQNEAQ (reference sequence). DNA of the CDR3: TGTGCCAGCAGCTTAGGTATTAATGAAAAACTGTTTTTT. It codes for CASSLGINEKLFF. Combining the CDR3 with reference TRBV7-9 and TRBJ1-4 gives the whole variable domain DTGVSQNPRHKITKRGQNVTFRCDPISEHNRLYWYRQTLGQGPEFLTYFQNEAQLEKSRLLSDRFSAERPKGSFSTLEIQRTEQGDSAMYLCASSLGINEKLFFGSGTQLSVL.

V is TRBV6-5 and J is TRBJ1-1; D not certain. This CDR3 comprises 14 residues. Germline-derived CDR1 and CDR2 are MNHEY and SVGAGI. V gave up 11 bases and J gave up 0 bases, with 16 bases separating them. DNA for the CDR3: TGTGCCGTACACCGTGGAGTTATGAACACTGAAGCTTTCTTT. It translates to CAVHRGVMNTEAFF.

V and J are TRBV5-4 and TRBJ2-3; 8 bases map to TRBD2. Per the germline V gene, CDR1 is SGHNT and CDR2 is YYREEE (reference sequence). The CDR3 runs 16 residues. The V segment lost 0 bases and the J segment 1 base; nucleotides outside the gene matches: 4. The chain's CDR3 is CASSLAPRGGTDTQYF. In nucleotides, the CDR3 is TGTGCCAGCAGCTTGGCCCCGCGGGGGGGCACAGATACGCAGTATTTT. Full variable domain (missing parts from reference TRBV5-4 and TRBJ2-3): ETGVTQSPTHLIKTRGQQVTLRCSSQSGHNTVSWYQQALGQGPQFIFQYYREEENGRGNFPPRFSGLQFPNYSSELNVNALELDDSALYLCASSLAPRGGTDTQYFGPGTRLTVL.